What follows describes a single T cell receptor beta chain. This entry is derived from a study of blood T cell repertoires in COVID-19. Study overall: COVID-19 samples collected from the United States, Italy and Spain covered acute and convalescent phases. PBMCs, B-cell-depleted T cells, or T cells provided the cDNA or gDNA that made up the material.

Sequenced by immunoSEQ multiplex PCR; TCRdb stores in-frame clones only, minus some. The table records approximately 230,000 clones, just over 85% of them present only once. Those who participated ranged in age from 18 to 89 years and resided in some 24 US areas. This CDR3 comprises 13 residues. Germline loops: CDR1 WNHNN, CDR2 SYGVQD (reference sequence). Trimming took 3 bases from V and 7 from J, leaving 12 bases between them. The sequencing input was PBMCs or T cells enriched from blood (not recorded which). V usage is TRBV10-1 and J usage is TRBJ1-2, with D tentatively TRBD1 (6 bases). This receptor was obtained from a man in his late teens or twenties who had recovered from COVID-19. The CDR3 protein is CASSDRTDGGYTF. As DNA, the CDR3 is TGCGCCAGCAGTGACCGGACAGATGGTGGCTACACCTTC.